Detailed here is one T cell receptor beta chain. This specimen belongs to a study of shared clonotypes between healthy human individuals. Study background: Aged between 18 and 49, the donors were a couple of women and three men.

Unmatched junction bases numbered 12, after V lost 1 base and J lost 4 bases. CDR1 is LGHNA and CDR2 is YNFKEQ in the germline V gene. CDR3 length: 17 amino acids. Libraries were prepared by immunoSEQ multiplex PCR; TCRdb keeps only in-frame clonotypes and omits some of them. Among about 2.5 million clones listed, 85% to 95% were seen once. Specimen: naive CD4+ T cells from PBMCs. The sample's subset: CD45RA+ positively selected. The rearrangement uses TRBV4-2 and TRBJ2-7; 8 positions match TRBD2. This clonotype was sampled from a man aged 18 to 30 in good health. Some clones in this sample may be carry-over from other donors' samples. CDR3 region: CASSQAVVGGGRYEQYF. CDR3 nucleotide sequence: TGTGCCAGCAGCCAAGCAGTTGTCGGCGGGGGGAGGTACGAGCAGTACTTC.